The next 10 T cell receptor beta chains were all read from a single sample in a study of T cell clusters in autoimmune cytopenias (dated by TCRdb to the late 2010s). Per sample, 250 ng of peripheral blood genomic DNA, around 40,000 genome equivalents, was used for TRB amplification. The run used an Illumina MiSeq. TRB rearrangements were amplified by multiplex PCR using a touch-down protocol with TRB-A and TRB-B primer pools mixed in one tube. Following TCRdb reprocessing, every CDR3 protein sequence forms one entry, and DNA is not provided. This sample's listing comprises some 8,100 distinct CDR3 sequences. The top ten clonotypes cover 20% to 25% of the sample. Specimen: peripheral blood. The receptors come from a human donor with an autoimmune cytopenia or autoimmune hepatitis (not recorded which).

This clonotype is deemed medium-sized (0.01 to 0.1%) by its frequency. V gene TRBV6-5 combines with J gene TRBJ2-7; absent DNA, TCRdb's TRBD1 call cannot be checked. Germline V gene data show CDR1 as MNHEY and CDR2 as SVGAGI. There are 13 residues in the CDR3. The CDR3 region is CASRTGSSYEQYF.

This chain links TRBV12-3 or TRBV12-4 with TRBJ2-7; TCRdb's assignment of TRBD1 cannot be checked, as there is no DNA. The CDR3 has 15 amino acids. The CDR3: CASSFQTGGKDEQYF.

The V and J genes are TRBV6-5 and TRBJ1-1. CDR3 length: 14 amino acids. Germline V gene data show CDR1 as MNHEY and CDR2 as SVGAGI. CDR3 region: CASSYSSENTEAFF.

This clonotype registers medium-sized by frequency. V gene TRBV6-5 combines with J gene TRBJ2-2; with no DNA, the TCRdb D assignment of TRBD2 cannot be verified. The V gene's germline CDR1 is MNHEY and CDR2 SVGAGI. The CDR3 runs 14 residues. The CDR3 is CAIGTNSDTGELFF.

According to its frequency, this clonotype is medium-sized (0.01 to 0.1%). This chain uses TRBV20-1 with TRBJ1-2. The CDR3 contains 11 residues. In germline, CDR1 is DFQATT, CDR2 SNEGSKA (reference sequence). CDR3 protein: CSALMIDGYTF.

The gene calls are TRBV19 and TRBJ1-3. Germline CDR1 is LNHDA and CDR2 is SQIVND (reference sequence). The CDR3 has 15 amino acids. The CDR3 sequence: CASSTSLNSGKTIYF.

The chain recombines TRBV20-1 with TRBJ2-7; lacking DNA, the TRBD1 call made by TCRdb goes unchecked. The CDR3 is 13 residues long. Germline-derived CDR1 and CDR2 are DFQATT and SNEGSKA (reference sequence). CDR3 protein: CSADRDRAGEQYF.

The chain links TRBV4-1 to TRBJ1-3. CDR1 and CDR2 from the germline V gene are MGHRA and YSYEKL. The CDR3 is 15 residues long. The CDR3: CASSQDGTSGNTIYF.

By frequency, this clonotype is medium-sized. This rearrangement joins TRBV7-9 to TRBJ2-7; absent DNA, TCRdb's TRBD1 call cannot be checked. The CDR3 consists of 14 residues. Germline V lookup: CDR1 SEHNR, CDR2 FQNEAQ (reference sequence). CDR3 sequence: CASSSDRELYEQYF.

According to its frequency, this clonotype is large (0.1 to 1%). The rearrangement links TRBV6-6 to TRBJ2-7; TCRdb reports TRBD2, a call that lacks DNA to check it against. The CDR3 spans 13 residues. From germline, CDR1 is MNHNY and CDR2 SVGAGI (reference sequence). CDR3 sequence reads: CASRAAGGGEQYF.